A selection of T cell receptor beta chains follows, all from one sample in a study of cytomegalovirus exposure and HLA in healthy donors. This table comes from immunoSEQ multiplex PCR, and its TCRdb copy is limited to in-frame clones, with some not included. Of about 120,000 clones listed, around nine tenths are singletons. The source material was PBMCs. Source of these receptors: a woman between 18 and 29 years old in good health and CMV-seronegative. The CDR3 runs from the conserved cysteine through the conserved F or W. The D gene is left open where the match is weak. The size field is filled for only some rows; it gives once, few, many or a size class.

d_call clone_size j_call v_call cdr3_nt cdr3_aa
NA NA TRBJ1-3 TRBV7-2 TGTGCCAGCAGCATACAGGGCTCTGGAAACACCATATATTTT CASSIQGSGNTIYF
NA NA TRBJ2-5 TRBV5-6 TGTGCCAGCAGCTTCTCGAGTGCCCAGTACTTC CASSFSSAQYF
TRBD1 many TRBJ1-2 TRBV19 TGTGCCAGTAACCCCGGGACAGCAGGGGGTTTTGGCTACACCTTC CASNPGTAGGFGYTF
NA NA TRBJ2-2 TRBV6-1 TGTGCCAGCATTGAGAGAGGGTTGGGCACCGGGGAGCTGTTTTTT CASIERGLGTGELFF
NA few TRBJ1-2 TRBV19 TGTGCCAGTGGCAGGGACTATGGCTACACCTTC CASGRDYGYTF
NA NA TRBJ2-3 TRBV28 TGTGCCAGCAGTTTAGAGGAGAAGGGCACAGATACGCAGTATTTT CASSLEEKGTDTQYF
TRBD1 NA TRBJ2-5 TRBV10-2 TGCGCCAGCAGCCCCAACAAAGGGACAGGGCAAGAGACCCAGTACTTC CASSPNKGTGQETQYF
TRBD2 NA TRBJ2-1 TRBV19 TGTGCCAGTAGTATCCGGACTAGCGGGCAGGCAAGCTCCTACAATGAGCAGTTCTTC CASSIRTSGQASSYNEQFF
TRBD1 once TRBJ2-7 TRBV5-5 TGTGCCAGCAGCTTGGCACCGACAGGGCGAACCTACGAGCAGTACTTC CASSLAPTGRTYEQYF
NA NA TRBJ2-6 TRBV7-2 TGTGCCAGCAGCCCTCTTGGGGGGGCAACTGGGGCCAACGTCCTGACTTTC CASSPLGGATGANVLTF
NA NA TRBJ1-1 TRBV19 TGTGCCAGTAGCGAACTACACGGATATGAGAACACTGAAGCTTTCTTT CASSELHGYENTEAFF
NA NA TRBJ2-5 TRBV5-8 TGTGCCAGCATCTTACTCTACTCCCCTGTTCAAGAGACCCAGTACTTC CASILLYSPVQETQYF
NA NA TRBJ1-6 TRBV7-3 TGTGCCAGCAGCTTAACCGTCGGAGGGGTGTCACCCCTCCACTTT CASSLTVGGVSPLHF
TRBD1 NA TRBJ2-7 TRBV10-3 TGTGCCATCAGTGGGTTCAGACAGGGGACCGACGAGCAGTACTTC CAISGFRQGTDEQYF
TRBD1 NA TRBJ2-7 TRBV4-3 TGCGCCAGCAGCCCTACCAGGACAGGGTACGGGAGCGAGCAGTACTTC CASSPTRTGYGSEQYF
TRBD1 once TRBJ1-2 TRBV6-1 TGTGCCAGCAGCGGGACAGAGTCCTATGGCTACACCTTC CASSGTESYGYTF